This T cell receptor (beta chain) stems from a study of shared clonotypes between healthy human individuals. Repertoires were generated with immunoSEQ multiplex PCR, while TCRdb's copy carries only in-frame clones and drops some. Here the sample spans about 2.4 million clones, approximately 90% being singletons. This CDR3 comprises 12 residues. The germline V gene encodes CDR1 KGHSH and CDR2 LQKENI. V gave up 3 bases and J gave up 5 bases, with 7 bases separating them. V and J are TRBV18 and TRBJ2-5; D is unresolved. The sequenced sample consisted of naive CD4+ T cells sorted from blood. Indicated subset: CD45RA+ positively selected. This TCR was sampled from a man aged 18 to 35 in good health. CDR3 nucleotide sequence: TGTGCCAGCTCACCGAGCATGGAGACCCAGTACTTC. Translated: CASSPSMETQYF. The entire variable domain, with the rest obtained from reference TRBV18 and TRBJ2-5, is as follows: NAGVMQNPRHLVRRRGQEARLRCSPMKGHSHVYWYRQLPEEGLKFMVYLQKENIIDESGMPKERFSAEFPKEGPSILRIQQVVRGDSAAYFCASSPSMETQYFGPGTRLLVL.